This T cell receptor beta chain was recorded in a study of blood T cells in healthy people across ages. Study-wide results and caveats: Measured against age, TCR beta diversity per million T cells decreased in a roughly linear manner. Changes seen in expanded clonotypes were possibly confounded by donor CMV status left unknown.

Then a second PCR, running roughly 7 to 11 cycles, was carried out with a sample-barcoded 5' primer and a J-beta primer mix. The template-switch adaptor was a 5' adaptor with 12 random nucleotides. It tagged each cDNA molecule. TCRdb passed the 5' RACE reads through MiXCR, listing each CDR3 protein once. The table shows around 800,000 distinct CDR3 sequences, with roughly 24% occurring only once. Comments on this clonotype: Antigen unknown.

V was shortened by 1 base and J by 0 bases, with 16 bases between the two germline ends. Germline loops: CDR1 SQVTM, CDR2 ANQGSEA. CDR3 length: 18 amino acids. The sample was also linked to a second study, of T cells of mothers and their children.

The chain couples TRBV29-1 to TRBJ2-6; D possibly corresponds to TRBD1 (5 bases). This TCR was recovered from a boy between 5 and 17 years old in good health. Material for sequencing was blood. The CDR3 region is CSVEGGQGNPSGANVLTF. DNA for the CDR3: TGCAGCGTTGAAGGGGGCCAGGGTAACCCCTCTGGGGCCAACGTCCTGACTTTC.